What follows is one T cell receptor (beta chain) and its context. The antigen is not known. CDR3 length equals 14 residues. Germline lookup yields CDR1 SEHNR and CDR2 FQNEAQ (reference sequence). V lost 5 bases to trimming and J lost 2 bases, with 12 bases between them. This specimen comes from a study of cytomegalovirus exposure and HLA in healthy donors. Across the whole study: In an earlier analysis, 95 million to 130 million unique TCR beta sequences were found from approximately 170 million T cells. The study, taken as a whole, reports: Among TCR beta chains, those listed as cytomegalovirus-associated numbered some 160. Sequences of the TCR beta chain were said to predict the HLA-A and HLA-B alleles of most subjects accurately. Sequencing had likely introduced a cluster of highly shared sequence variants as an artifact.

PCR primers comprised 60 Vbeta and 13 Jbeta primers. Some clones are missing from TCRdb's copy, which holds only in-frame ones; the method was immunoSEQ multiplex PCR. This sample's table has 200,000 or so clones. This TCR was sampled from a boy between 10 and 17 years old in good health and CMV-seronegative. The sample was PBMCs. The rearrangement links TRBV7-9 to TRBJ1-1; D is ambiguous. In DNA, the CDR3 is TGTGCCAGCAGCAACACCGAGGAAAACACTGAAGCTTTCTTT. It encodes CASSNTEENTEAFF.